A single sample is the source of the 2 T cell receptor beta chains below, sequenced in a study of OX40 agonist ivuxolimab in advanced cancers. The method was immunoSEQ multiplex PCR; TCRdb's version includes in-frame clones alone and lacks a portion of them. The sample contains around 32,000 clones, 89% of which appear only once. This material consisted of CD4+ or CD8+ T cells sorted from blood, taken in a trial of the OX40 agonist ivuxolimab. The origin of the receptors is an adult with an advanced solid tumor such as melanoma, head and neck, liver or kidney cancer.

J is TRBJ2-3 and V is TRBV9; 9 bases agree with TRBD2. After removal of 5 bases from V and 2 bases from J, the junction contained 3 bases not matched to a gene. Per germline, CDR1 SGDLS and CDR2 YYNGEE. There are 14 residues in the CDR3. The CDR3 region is CASSIAGVTDTQYF. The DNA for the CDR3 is TGTGCCAGCAGTATAGCGGGGGTCACAGATACGCAGTATTTT.

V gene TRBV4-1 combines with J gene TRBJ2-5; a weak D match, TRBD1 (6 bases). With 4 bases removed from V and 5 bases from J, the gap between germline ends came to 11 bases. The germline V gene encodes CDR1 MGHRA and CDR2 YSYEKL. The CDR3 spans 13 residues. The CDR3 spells CASSPIQGETQYF. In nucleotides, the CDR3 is TGCGCCAGCAGCCCCATTCAGGGGGAGACCCAGTACTTC.